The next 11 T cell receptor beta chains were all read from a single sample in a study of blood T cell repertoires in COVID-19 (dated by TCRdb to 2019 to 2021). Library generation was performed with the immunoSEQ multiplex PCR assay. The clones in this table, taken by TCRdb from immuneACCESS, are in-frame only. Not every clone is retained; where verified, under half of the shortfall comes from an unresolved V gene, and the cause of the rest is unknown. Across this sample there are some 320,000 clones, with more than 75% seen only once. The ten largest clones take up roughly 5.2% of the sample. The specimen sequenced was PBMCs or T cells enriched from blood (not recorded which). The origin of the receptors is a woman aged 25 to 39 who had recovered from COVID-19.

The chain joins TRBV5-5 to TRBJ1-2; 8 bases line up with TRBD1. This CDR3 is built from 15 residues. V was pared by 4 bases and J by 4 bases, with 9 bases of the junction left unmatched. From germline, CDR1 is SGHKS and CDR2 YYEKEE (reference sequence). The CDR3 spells CASSPSGQGTYGYTF. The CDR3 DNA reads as TGTGCCAGCAGCCCAAGCGGACAGGGAACCTATGGCTACACCTTC.

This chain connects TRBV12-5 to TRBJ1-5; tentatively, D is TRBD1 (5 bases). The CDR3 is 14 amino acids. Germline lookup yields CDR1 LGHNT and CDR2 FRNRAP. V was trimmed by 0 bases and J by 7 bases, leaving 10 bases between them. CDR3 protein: CASGLVPGRQPQHF. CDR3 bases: TGTGCTAGTGGTTTGGTGCCAGGGCGGCAGCCCCAGCATTTT.

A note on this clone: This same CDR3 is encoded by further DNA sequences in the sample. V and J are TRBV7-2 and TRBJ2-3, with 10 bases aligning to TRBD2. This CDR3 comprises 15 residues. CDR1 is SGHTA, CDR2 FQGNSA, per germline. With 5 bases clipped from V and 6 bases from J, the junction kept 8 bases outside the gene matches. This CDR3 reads CASSPRTSGVDTQYF. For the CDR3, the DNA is TGTGCCAGCAGCCCCCGGACTAGCGGAGTCGATACGCAGTATTTT.

Here the CDR3 reads CASSLGDLNEYF. The CDR3 bases are TGTGCCAGCAGCTTAGGGGACTTGAATGAGTACTTC. The chain combines TRBV11-2 with TRBJ2-7; D might be TRBD2 (6 bases). Germline lookup yields CDR1 SGHAT and CDR2 FQNNGV. Trimming removed 1 base at V and 11 bases at J, with 12 bases between. CDR3 length: 12 amino acids.

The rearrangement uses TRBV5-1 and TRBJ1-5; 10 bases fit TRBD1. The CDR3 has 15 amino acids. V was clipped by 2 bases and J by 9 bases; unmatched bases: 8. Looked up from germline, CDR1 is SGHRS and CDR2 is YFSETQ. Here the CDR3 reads CASSLGTGDGSPQHF. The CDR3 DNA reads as TGCGCCAGCAGCTTAGGGACAGGGGACGGGTCGCCCCAGCATTTT.

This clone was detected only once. The CDR3 reads CAINSGEDGYTF. In DNA, the CDR3 is TGTGCCATCAACTCCGGAGAAGATGGCTACACCTTC. This sequence joins TRBV10-3 and TRBJ1-2; D remains ambiguous. The germline V gene encodes CDR1 ENHRY and CDR2 SYGVKD. V was shortened by 7 bases and J by 6 bases, with 12 bases between the two germline ends. The CDR3 has 12 residues.

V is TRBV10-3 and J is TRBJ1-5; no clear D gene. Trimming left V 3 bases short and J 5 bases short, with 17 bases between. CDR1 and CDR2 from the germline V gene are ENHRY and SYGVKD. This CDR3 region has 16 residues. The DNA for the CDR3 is TGTGCCATCAGTGAATTACTGGGAGGACCTGATCAGCCCCAGCATTTT. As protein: CAISELLGGPDQPQHF.

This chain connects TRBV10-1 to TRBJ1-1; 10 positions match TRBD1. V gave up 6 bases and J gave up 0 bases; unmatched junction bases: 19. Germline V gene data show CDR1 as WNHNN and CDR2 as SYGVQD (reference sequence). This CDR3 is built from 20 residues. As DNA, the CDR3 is TGCGCCAGCAGCGCGAGCCATACACCCCGGACAGGGGGGTTGAACACTGAAGCTTTCTTT. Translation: CASSASHTPRTGGLNTEAFF.

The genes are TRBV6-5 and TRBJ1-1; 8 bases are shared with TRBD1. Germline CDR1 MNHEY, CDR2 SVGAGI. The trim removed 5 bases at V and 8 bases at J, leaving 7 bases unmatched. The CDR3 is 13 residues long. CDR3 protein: CASSPGGAREAFF. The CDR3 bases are TGTGCCAGCAGTCCAGGGGGCGCGCGGGAAGCTTTCTTT.

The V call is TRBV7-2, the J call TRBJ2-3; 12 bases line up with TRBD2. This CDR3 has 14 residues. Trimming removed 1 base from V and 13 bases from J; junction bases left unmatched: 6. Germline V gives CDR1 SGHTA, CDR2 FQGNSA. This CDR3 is CASSLELAGGPKYF. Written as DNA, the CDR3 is TGTGCCAGCAGCTTAGAACTAGCGGGGGGACCCAAGTATTTT.

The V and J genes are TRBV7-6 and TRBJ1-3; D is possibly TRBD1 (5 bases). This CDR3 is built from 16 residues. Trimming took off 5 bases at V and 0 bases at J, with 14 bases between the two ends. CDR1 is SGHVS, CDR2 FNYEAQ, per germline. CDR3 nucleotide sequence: TGTGCCAGCAGCCCTTGGGGGGGGAACTCTGGAAACACCATATATTTT. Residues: CASSPWGGNSGNTIYF.